This T cell receptor beta chain was retrieved from a study of cytomegalovirus exposure and HLA in healthy donors. Points from the study as a whole: In a later analysis, HLA-C alleles had the fewest associated TCRs, DRB1 alleles the most.

Use of 60 Vbeta and 13 Jbeta primers characterized the PCR. Assay used: immunoSEQ multiplex PCR; TCRdb lists only in-frame clones, some missing. The sample contains 120,000 or so clones, 80% of which appear only once. The CDR3 spans 15 residues. V lost 5 bases to trimming and J lost 6 bases; unmatched junction nucleotides: 8. Germline V gene sequence: CDR1 LNHDA, CDR2 SQIVND (reference sequence). As concerns this clone: Antigen specificity is unknown.

The source is a man younger than 45 in good health and CMV-seropositive. Sequenced sample: PBMCs. This sequence joins TRBV19 and TRBJ2-3, with 10 bases matching TRBD2. The CDR3 spells CASSFRSGGADTQYF. CDR3 in DNA: TGTGCCAGTAGTTTCCGAAGCGGGGGGGCGGATACGCAGTATTTT.